One T cell receptor (beta chain) is described in this entry. The CDR3 has 12 residues. The J segment lost 5 bases and the V segment lost 10 bases, leaving 7 bases of the junction unmatched. Per germline, CDR1 WNHNN and CDR2 SYGVQD (reference sequence). The authors' processing: Researchers report that nucleated cell counts were estimated from reference gene primer amplification. Method: immunoSEQ multiplex PCR; TCRdb's copy keeps in-frame clones and lacks some. V and J calls and clone size are given by that table; D and trimming were obtained from the DNA. This sample has about 370,000 clones, with nearly 90% found just once. This sample stems from a study of blood T cell repertoires in COVID-19.

The clonotype was recovered from a young man with active or convalescent COVID-19. The chain recombines TRBV10-1 with TRBJ2-7; 8 bases are shared with TRBD1. The material sequenced was peripheral blood. The CDR3 protein is CATETGAHEQYF. As DNA, the CDR3 is TGCGCCACCGAGACAGGGGCCCACGAGCAGTACTTC.